Following are 15 T cell receptor beta chains from one sample sequenced in a study of blood T cell repertoires in COVID-19. Using immunoSEQ multiplex PCR, the repertoire was profiled, and TCRdb retains in-frame clones only, with some absent. This table holds 120,000 to 150,000 clones, almost 90% found once. The specimen sequenced was peripheral blood. These receptor sequences come from a human donor in a cohort sampled during active COVID-19.

The CDR3 is CASSSGGRGYTF. CDR3 coding DNA: TGTGCCAGCAGCTCCGGGGGGCGCGGCTACACCTTC. The chain has TRBV6-2 or TRBV6-3 and TRBJ1-2, with D possibly TRBD1 on 6 matching bases. The CDR3 runs to 12 residues. Trimming left V 6 bases short and J 8 bases short, with 13 bases between. Germline CDR1 and CDR2: MNHEY and SVGEGT.

Comment on this clone: Germline and junction disagree at one end, which may indicate a read error. This chain connects TRBV3-1 (or the pseudogene TRBV3-2) to TRBJ1-1, with D perhaps matching TRBD1 (5 bases). The CDR3 extends over 15 amino acids. Germline V gene lookup returns CDR1 LGHDT and CDR2 YNNKEL (reference sequence). The CDR3 DNA is TGTGCCAGCACCCAACGCGGGGGGGTCGTCACTGAAGCTTTCTTT. Translating it yields CASTQRGGVVTEAFF.

The rearrangement joins TRBV19 to TRBJ2-1; 9 nucleotides line up with TRBD2. Trimming took 3 bases from V and 9 from J; bases not matched to a gene: 15. Germline V CDR1 and CDR2: LNHDA, SQIVND (reference sequence). The CDR3 has 17 amino acids. The CDR3 sequence is CASSMAGFVGLAVEQFF. The CDR3 DNA reads as TGTGCCAGTAGTATGGCGGGTTTCGTGGGACTAGCTGTTGAGCAGTTCTTC.

The V call is TRBV4-2, the J call TRBJ1-4, with D possibly TRBD1 on 6 matching bases. CDR1 is LGHNA and CDR2 is YNFKEQ in the germline V gene. The CDR3 is 17 amino acids. The V gene lost 1 base and the J gene lost 3 bases, with 15 bases spanning the gap. The CDR3, as DNA: TGTGCCAGCAGCCAAGGACAGGCCTTTCAGTCTAATGAAAAACTGTTTTTT. Amino acids: CASSQGQAFQSNEKLFF.

The genes are TRBV7-9 and TRBJ2-3; the D gene is possibly TRBD2 (7 bases). There are 16 residues in the CDR3. V lost 7 bases, J lost 1 base, and 18 bases lay in between. Germline V gene lookup returns CDR1 SEHNR and CDR2 FQNEAQ (reference sequence). The CDR3 sequence: CASTPRGRGRTDTQYF. DNA for the CDR3: TGTGCCAGCACCCCCAGAGGGCGGGGGCGCACAGATACGCAGTATTTT.

This chain links TRBV27 with TRBJ2-3; 7 bases are shared with TRBD2. This CDR3 contains 15 residues. The J segment lost 0 bases and the V segment lost 6 bases, leaving 6 bases of the junction unmatched. Per germline, CDR1 MNHEY and CDR2 SMNVEV (reference sequence). This CDR3 is CASRGSSGSTDTQYF. CDR3 in DNA: TGTGCCAGCAGGGGATCTAGCGGAAGCACAGATACGCAGTATTTT.

This clone has only one observation. V gene TRBV19 combines with J gene TRBJ1-1; perhaps TRBD1 as D (5 bases). V gave up 7 bases and J gave up 1 base, with 7 bases separating them. There are 12 residues in the CDR3. Germline V gene data show CDR1 as LNHDA and CDR2 as SQIVND (reference sequence). The CDR3 loop is CASNQGNTEAFF. CDR3 in DNA: TGTGCCAGTAATCAGGGGAACACTGAAGCTTTCTTT.

The chain recombines TRBV7-9 with TRBJ2-7; no firm D call. The CDR3 spans 13 residues. The germline gives CDR1 SEHNR, CDR2 FQNEAQ (reference sequence). V was cut by 1 base and J by 5 bases, with 9 bases left in between. In nucleotides, the CDR3 is TGTGCCAGCAGCTTAGATCAGTCCCACGAGCAGTACTTC. Translating gives CASSLDQSHEQYF.

The CDR3 reads CASKDSRFSGNTIYF. The CDR3 DNA reads as TGTGCCAGCAAGGACAGTCGGTTCTCTGGAAACACCATATATTTT. V is TRBV28 and J is TRBJ1-3; D may be TRBD1 (6 bases). CDR1 and CDR2 from the germline V gene are MDHEN and SYDVKM. The V end lost 7 bases, the J end lost 0 bases, and 13 bases lay between the germline ends. The length of the CDR3 is 15 residues.

The genes are TRBV29-1 and TRBJ1-2; the D is unclear. Trimming left V 0 bases short and J 4 bases short, with 18 bases between. This CDR3 region has 16 residues. In germline, CDR1 is SQVTM, CDR2 ANQGSEA. CDR3 sequence: CSVEELVREGAYGYTF. CDR3 DNA: TGCAGCGTTGAAGAACTAGTACGGGAGGGAGCCTATGGCTACACCTTC.

The V gene is TRBV6-4, the J gene TRBJ2-2; 7 bases align to TRBD2. Trimming took 8 bases from V and 5 from J; bases not matched to a gene: 17. Germline assignment: CDR1 MRHNA and CDR2 SNTAGT. The CDR3 totals 17 residues. The CDR3 loop reads CASPAGITGDGTGELFF. CDR3 bases: TGTGCCAGCCCAGCGGGGATAACGGGAGATGGGACCGGGGAGCTGTTTTTT.

The J gene is TRBJ2-3, the V gene TRBV7-6; TRBD2 might be the D (6 bases). This CDR3 has 17 amino acids. Germline V lookup: CDR1 SGHVS, CDR2 FNYEAQ. Trimming left V 5 bases short and J 1 base short, with 19 bases between. The CDR3 DNA sequence: TGTGCCAGCAGCCTATTAAGTGGGGACTTCGGCACAGATACGCAGTATTTT. Protein product: CASSLLSGDFGTDTQYF.

The gene calls are TRBV25-1 and TRBJ2-1; D is undetermined. Trimming took off 3 bases at V and 0 bases at J, with 12 bases between the two ends. Germline V gene sequence: CDR1 MGHDK, CDR2 SYGVNS. This CDR3 has 16 amino acids. The CDR3 DNA follows: TGTGCCAGCAGTGATCGGCGGATCAGCTCCTACAATGAGCAGTTCTTC. Translating it yields CASSDRRISSYNEQFF.

The chain employs TRBV2 and TRBJ2-3; TRBD1 is a possible D gene (6 bases). The CDR3 covers 14 residues. Trimming cost V 6 bases and J 1 base, with 11 bases left between them. Germline V gene lookup returns CDR1 SNHLY and CDR2 FYNNEI. The CDR3: CASRTGRGTDTQYF. The CDR3 DNA reads TGTGCCAGCAGAACAGGGCGAGGCACAGATACGCAGTATTTT.

The gene calls are TRBV28 and TRBJ2-7; the match to TRBD1 covers 7 bases. The CDR3 has 14 residues. Germline V gene lookup returns CDR1 MDHEN and CDR2 SYDVKM. V lost 5 bases to trimming and J lost 2 bases; unmatched junction nucleotides: 6. This chain's CDR3 is CASSTGQPTYEQYF. The CDR3, as DNA: TGTGCCAGCAGTACGGGACAGCCGACCTACGAGCAGTACTTC.